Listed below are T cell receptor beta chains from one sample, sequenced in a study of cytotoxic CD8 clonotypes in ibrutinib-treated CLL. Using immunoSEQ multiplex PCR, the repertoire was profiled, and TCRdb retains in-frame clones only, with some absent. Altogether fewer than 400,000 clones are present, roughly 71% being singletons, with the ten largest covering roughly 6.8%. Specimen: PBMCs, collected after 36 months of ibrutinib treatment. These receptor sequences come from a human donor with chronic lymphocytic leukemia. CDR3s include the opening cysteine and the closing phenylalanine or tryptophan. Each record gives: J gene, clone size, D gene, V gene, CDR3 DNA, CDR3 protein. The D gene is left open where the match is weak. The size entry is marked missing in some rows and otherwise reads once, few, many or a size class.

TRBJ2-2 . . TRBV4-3 TGCGCCAGCAGCCAAGGGTGGACCGGGGAGCTGTTTTTT CASSQGWTGELFF
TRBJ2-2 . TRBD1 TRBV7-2 TGTGCCAGCAGCTTAACTTGGGGACAGGGGCACACCGGGGAGCTGTTTTTT CASSLTWGQGHTGELFF
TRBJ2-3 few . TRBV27 TGTGCCAGCAGACTGGGGGGACAGTTTACAGATACGCAGTATTTT CASRLGGQFTDTQYF
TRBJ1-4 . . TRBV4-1 TGCGCCAGCGGGCTCATAAATGAAAAACTGTTTTTT CASGLINEKLFF
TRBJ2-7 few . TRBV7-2 TGTGCCAGCAGCTTAGGGCGGTACGAGCAGTACTTC CASSLGRYEQYF
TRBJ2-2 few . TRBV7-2 TGTGCCAGCTCGGGTGGCGGGGAGCTGTTTTTT CASSGGGELFF
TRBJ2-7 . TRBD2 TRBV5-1 TGCGCCAGCAGCTTGGCGGGGGGGGGATTGCAAGCCCCCTACGAGCAGTACTTC CASSLAGGGLQAPYEQYF
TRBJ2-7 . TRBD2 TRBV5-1 TGCGCCAGCACCGCGGGAGGGCGCGAGCAGTACTTC CASTAGGREQYF
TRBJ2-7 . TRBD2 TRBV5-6 TGTGCCAGCAGTCATGACGCGACGGGAGGGCCCCCAGCCTACGAGCAGTACTTC CASSHDATGGPPAYEQYF
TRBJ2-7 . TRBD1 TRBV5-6 TGTGCCAGCCACAGGGGAATCTCCTACGAGCAGTACTTC CASHRGISYEQYF
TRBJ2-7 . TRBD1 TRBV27 TGTGCCAGCAGGAAACCGGGACAGACCTACGAGCAGTACTTC CASRKPGQTYEQYF
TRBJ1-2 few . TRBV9 TGTGCCAGCAGCGTAGCTCTCGGACCTGGCTACACCTTC CASSVALGPGYTF
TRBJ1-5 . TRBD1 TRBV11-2 TGTGCCAGCAGCATTGGGACAGGGGGTGCCCGGGAGGGGCCCCAGCATTTT CASSIGTGGAREGPQHF
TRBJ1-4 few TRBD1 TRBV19 TGTGCCAGTAGTCCGACAGGGACAGATGAAAAACTGTTTTTT CASSPTGTDEKLFF
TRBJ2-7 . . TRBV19 TGTGCCAGTAGGTTAGCCTCCTACGAGCAGTACTTC CASRLASYEQYF
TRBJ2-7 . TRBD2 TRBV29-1 TGCAGCGTTGGGGGCGGGAGTCACGCCTACGAGCAGTACTTC CSVGGGSHAYEQYF
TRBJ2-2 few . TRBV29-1 TGCAGCGTCTCAACAGGGTTTGCAGGGGAGCTGTTTTTT CSVSTGFAGELFF
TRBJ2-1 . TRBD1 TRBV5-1 TGCGCCAGCAGCCACCGACAGGGATGGTACAATGAGCAGTTCTTC CASSHRQGWYNEQFF
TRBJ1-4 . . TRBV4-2 TGTGCCAGCAGCCCTAGAAGTGGTGGGGGTAATGAAAAACTGTTTTTT CASSPRSGGGNEKLFF
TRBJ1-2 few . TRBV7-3 TGTGCCAGCAGCCAGGAGACAGGCCTCTATGGCTACACCTTC CASSQETGLYGYTF
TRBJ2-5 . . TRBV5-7 TGTGCCAGCAGCTCCCCGGTGAGCCCGGGGGAGACCCAGTACTTC CASSSPVSPGETQYF
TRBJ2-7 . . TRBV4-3 TGCGCCAGCAGCCCCAGGGGCGCGGGACCCTACGAGCAGTACTTC CASSPRGAGPYEQYF
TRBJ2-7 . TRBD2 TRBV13 TGTGCCAGCAGCTTGGGAGGGTCGGGATCCTACGAGCAGTACTTC CASSLGGSGSYEQYF
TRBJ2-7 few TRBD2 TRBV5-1 TGCGCCAGCAGCTTGTTGACTAGCGGGAGTCACGAGCAGTACTTC CASSLLTSGSHEQYF
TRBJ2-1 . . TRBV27 TGTGCCAGCAGTGCGGTCTTCTTGTTGGAGCAGTTCTTC CASSAVFLLEQFF
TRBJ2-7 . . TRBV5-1 TGCGCCAGCAGCCTTGACAGGCCCTCCTACGAGCAGTACTTC CASSLDRPSYEQYF
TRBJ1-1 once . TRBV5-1 TGCGCCAGCAGCTTTAGGGTAGGAAACACTGAAGCTTTCTTT CASSFRVGNTEAFF
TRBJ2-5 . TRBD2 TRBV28 TGTGCCAGCAGCACGGGGGGACGTTGGGAGACCCAGTACTTC CASSTGGRWETQYF
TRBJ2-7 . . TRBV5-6 TGTGCCAGCAGCCCAACAGGGTACCACGAGCAGTACTTC CASSPTGYHEQYF
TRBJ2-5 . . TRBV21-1 TGTGCCAGCAGCCCCGGGGCGCGACAGGGGCCGCCGGAAGGGGAGACCCAGTACTTC CASSPGARQGPPEGETQYF
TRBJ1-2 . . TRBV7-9 TGTGCCAGCAGCTTAGGGGATTATGGCTACACCTTC CASSLGDYGYTF
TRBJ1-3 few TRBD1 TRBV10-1 TGCGCCAGCAGTGGAGGGACAGCCGAAAGCTCTGGAAACACCATATATTTT CASSGGTAESSGNTIYF
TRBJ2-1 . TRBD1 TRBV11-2 TGTGCCAGCAGCCCAGGGGGAGACTCCTACAATGAGCAGTTCTTC CASSPGGDSYNEQFF
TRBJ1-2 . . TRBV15 TGTGCCACCAGCAGAACTCTGGACAGCGATGGCTACACCTTC CATSRTLDSDGYTF
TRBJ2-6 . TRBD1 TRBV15 TGTGCCACCAGCACAATGACAGGGGCTGGGGCCAACGTCCTGACTTTC CATSTMTGAGANVLTF
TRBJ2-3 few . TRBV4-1 TGCGCCAGCAGCCAAAGGTACCCTACGACTAGCACAGATACGCAGTATTTT CASSQRYPTTSTDTQYF